This is a list of T cell receptor beta chains from one sample in a study of blood T cell repertoires in COVID-19. Profiling relied on immunoSEQ multiplex PCR, and the TCRdb table lists in-frame clones only, not all of them. The data contain more than 250,000 clones, approximately 83% of them seen just once; the ten biggest clones take up roughly 2%. Sequencing input: PBMCs or T cells enriched from blood (not recorded which). All receptors derive from a man aged 25-45 years who had recovered from COVID-19. Both conserved end residues are trimmed from each CDR3.

J | length | V | CDR3
TRBJ2-7 | 11 | TRBV19 | ASSRDSTYEQY
TRBJ1-2 | 13 | TRBV7-2 | ASSSQTGGTFGYT
TRBJ1-2 | 11 | TRBV30 | AWTRGAGHGYT
TRBJ2-2 | 13 | TRBV27 | ASSLAGGYTGELF
TRBJ2-2 | 15 | TRBV7-6 | ASSLEYGRGSVGELF
TRBJ2-3 | 13 | TRBV27 | ASSLWGDRTDTQY
TRBJ2-2 | 12 | TRBV18 | ASDEGLAIGELF
TRBJ1-1 | 12 | TRBV7-9 | ASSLLGALTEAF
TRBJ2-2 | 13 | TRBV11-2 | ARSHRGANTGELF
TRBJ2-5 | 13 | TRBV29-1 | SGKDRAGAGETQY
TRBJ1-1 | 15 | TRBV5-4 | ASSSRTGPSSNTEAF
TRBJ2-5 | 12 | TRBV5-1 | ASSGLSGKETQY
TRBJ1-6 | 11 | TRBV27 | ASSLNGNSPLH
TRBJ1-1 | 13 | TRBV9 | ASSPPGSLNTEAF
TRBJ1-6 | 13 | TRBV4-3 | ASSQSGTYNSPLH
TRBJ2-1 | 13 | TRBV6-5 | ASSPTSGNYNEQF
TRBJ2-4 | 14 | TRBV24-1 | ATSGDRGYVKNIQY
TRBJ2-3 | 12 | TRBV7-3 | ASSLGQATDTQY
TRBJ2-1 | 13 | TRBV13 | ASSRASSRYNEQF
TRBJ1-6 | 11 | TRBV27 | ASSLEPNSPLH
TRBJ1-1 | 12 | TRBV5-1 | ASSGGTANTEAF
TRBJ1-1 | 17 | TRBV19 | ASSIDTWALTYGDTEAF
TRBJ1-1 | 14 | TRBV2 | ASSSQGGTGGTEAF